This T cell receptor beta chain was profiled in a study of blood T cell repertoires in COVID-19. As for the study in general: The United States, Italy and Spain supplied acute and convalescent COVID-19 samples. PBMCs, B-cell-depleted T cells, or T cells provided the cDNA or gDNA that made up the material.

Per the original data handling: Reference gene primers were amplified, and this amplification served to estimate nucleated cell counts. Profiling relied on immunoSEQ multiplex PCR, and the TCRdb table lists in-frame clones only, not all of them. From that table come the V and J calls and clone size; the DNA was used to work out D and trimming. The sample has 150,000 to 200,000 clones, around 84% seen once; the top ten hold 3.3%. With 3 bases removed from V and 2 bases from J, the gap between germline ends came to 15 bases. The germline gives CDR1 SGHTS, CDR2 YDEGEE. The CDR3 runs to 16 residues. V usage is TRBV5-8 and J usage is TRBJ2-1, with D perhaps matching TRBD1 (6 bases). The source of this sequence is a human donor with acute or convalescent COVID-19. The donor label of this sample is uncertain. Sequencing used peripheral blood. The chain's CDR3 is CASSWETGTTYNEQFF. CDR3 DNA: TGTGCCAGCAGCTGGGAGACAGGTACCACCTACAATGAGCAGTTCTTC.